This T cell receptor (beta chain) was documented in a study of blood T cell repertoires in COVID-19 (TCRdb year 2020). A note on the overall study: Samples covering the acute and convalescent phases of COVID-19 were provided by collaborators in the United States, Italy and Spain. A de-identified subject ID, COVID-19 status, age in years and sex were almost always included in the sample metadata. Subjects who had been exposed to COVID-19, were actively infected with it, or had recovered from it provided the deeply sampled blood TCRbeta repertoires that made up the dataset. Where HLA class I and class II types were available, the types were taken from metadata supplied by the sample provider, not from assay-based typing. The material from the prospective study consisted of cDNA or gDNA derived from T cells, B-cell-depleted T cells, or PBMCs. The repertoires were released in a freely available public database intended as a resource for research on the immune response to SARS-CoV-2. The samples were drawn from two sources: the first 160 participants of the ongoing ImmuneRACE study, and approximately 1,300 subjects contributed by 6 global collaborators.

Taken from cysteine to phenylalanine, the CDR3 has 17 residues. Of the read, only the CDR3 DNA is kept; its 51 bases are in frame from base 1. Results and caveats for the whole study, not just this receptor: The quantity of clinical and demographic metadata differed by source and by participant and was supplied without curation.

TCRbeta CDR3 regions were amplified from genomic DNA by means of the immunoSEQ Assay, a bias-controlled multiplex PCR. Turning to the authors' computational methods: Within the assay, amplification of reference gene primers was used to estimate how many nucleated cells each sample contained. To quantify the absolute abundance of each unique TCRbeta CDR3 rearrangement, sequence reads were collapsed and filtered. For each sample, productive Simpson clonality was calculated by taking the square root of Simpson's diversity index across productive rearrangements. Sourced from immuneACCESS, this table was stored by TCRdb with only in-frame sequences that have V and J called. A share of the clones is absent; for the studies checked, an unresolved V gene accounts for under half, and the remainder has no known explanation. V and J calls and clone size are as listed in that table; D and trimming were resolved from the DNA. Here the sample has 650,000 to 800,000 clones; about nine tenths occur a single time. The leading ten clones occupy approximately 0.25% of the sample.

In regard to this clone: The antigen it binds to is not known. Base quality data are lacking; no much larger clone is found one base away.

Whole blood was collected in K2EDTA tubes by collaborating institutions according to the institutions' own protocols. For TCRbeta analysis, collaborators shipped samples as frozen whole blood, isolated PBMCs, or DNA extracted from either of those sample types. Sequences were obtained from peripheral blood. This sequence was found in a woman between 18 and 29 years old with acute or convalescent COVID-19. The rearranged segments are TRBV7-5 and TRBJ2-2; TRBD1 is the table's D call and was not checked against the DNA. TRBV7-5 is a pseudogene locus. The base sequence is TGTGCCAGAAGCTTATCTCGGGCAGGGGGCTACACCGGGGAGCTGTTTTTT. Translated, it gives CARSLSRAGGYTGELFF.